These 10 T cell receptor beta chains were all obtained from the same sample, sequenced in a study of early T cells in non-severe SARS-CoV-2 infection. MiXCR was run by TCRdb on the 5' RACE reads, yielding one entry per CDR3 protein. The sample has nearly 45,000 distinct CDR3 sequences; 9.5% to 13% are singletons. Material: whole blood. These receptors were taken from an adult who was a healthcare worker with PCR-confirmed SARS-CoV-2 infection or an uninfected control (not recorded which).

There are a few counts of this clonotype. V gene TRBV10-3 combines with J gene TRBJ2-3; 11 positions agree with TRBD1. Trimming took 6 bases from V and 5 from J; bases not matched to a gene: 7. The germline CDR1 and CDR2 sequences are ENHRY and SYGVKD. This CDR3 region has 15 residues. The CDR3 loop reads CAISPGQGARDTQYF. CDR3 coding DNA: TGTGCCATCAGCCCAGGACAGGGGGCTAGAGATACGCAGTATTTT.

Here the CDR3 reads CSVEGGAQYF. The CDR3 DNA follows: TGCAGCGTTGAAGGTGGCGCGCAGTATTTT. The rearrangement uses TRBV29-1 and TRBJ2-3; the D is unclear. Trimming cost V 1 base and J 10 bases, with 6 bases left between them. This CDR3 spans 10 amino acids. CDR1 is SQVTM, CDR2 ANQGSEA, per germline.

This clonotype was detected ten times or more. The chain recombines TRBV29-1 with TRBJ2-7; D call uncertain. With 6 bases removed from V and 6 bases from J, the gap between germline ends came to 12 bases. This CDR3 is 11 amino acids long. Germline-derived CDR1 and CDR2 are SQVTM and ANQGSEA. DNA for the CDR3: TGCAGCGTCGGAGTAGGTCCCGAGCAGTACTTC. Its translation: CSVGVGPEQYF.

This chain links TRBV7-2 with TRBJ2-7; the D is unclear. V was clipped by 1 base and J by 6 bases, with 4 bases between them. This CDR3 is built from 11 residues. The V gene's germline CDR1 is SGHTA and CDR2 FQGNSA. The CDR3 here is CASSLDAEQYF. The CDR3 nucleotides read TGTGCCAGCAGCTTAGACGCCGAGCAGTACTTC.

This clonotype occurred many times. V is TRBV14 and J is TRBJ2-1; 8 bases are a match to TRBD1. After removal of 0 bases from V and 7 bases from J, the junction contained 11 bases not matched to a gene. The CDR3 consists of 17 residues. CDR1 and CDR2 (germline): SGHDN, FVKESK. The CDR3 protein is CASSQDWAGGRRNEQFF. The CDR3 DNA sequence: TGTGCCAGCAGCCAAGATTGGGCAGGGGGCAGAAGAAATGAGCAGTTCTTC.

This clonotype was counted ten times or more. This rearrangement joins TRBV5-1 to TRBJ2-1; D not certain. This CDR3 region has 12 residues. The germline V gene encodes CDR1 SGHRS and CDR2 YFSETQ. Trimming took off 0 bases at V and 6 bases at J, with 4 bases between the two ends. The CDR3 bases are TGCGCCAGCAGCTTGGCCGTCAATGAGCAGTTCTTC. Translated, it gives CASSLAVNEQFF. Full variable domain (outside the CDR3, taken from reference TRBV5-1 and TRBJ2-1): KAGVTQTPRYLIKTRGQQVTLSCSPISGHRSVSWYQQTPGQGLQFLFEYFSETQRNKGNFPGRFSGRQFSNSRSEMNVSTLELGDSALYLCASSLAVNEQFFGPGTRLTVL.

This clonotype has a count of ten or more. J is TRBJ2-1 and V is TRBV6-2 or TRBV6-3; D unresolved. CDR1 is MNHEY and CDR2 is SVGEGT in the germline V gene. This CDR3 spans 15 amino acids. V dropped 2 bases and J dropped 2 bases, with 10 bases sitting between them. The CDR3: CASSYSSWTYNEQFF. For the CDR3, the DNA is TGTGCCAGCAGTTACAGTTCTTGGACCTACAATGAGCAGTTCTTC.

In its sample, this clonotype was seen many times. The rearrangement joins TRBV29-1 to TRBJ1-1; 10 bases fit TRBD1. This CDR3 has 15 residues. In germline, CDR1 is SQVTM, CDR2 ANQGSEA. V shed 8 bases, J shed 1 base, and the junction held 10 bases outside the gene matches. DNA of the CDR3: TGCAGCTTCCTGCGACAGGGGGCAACGAACACTGAAGCTTTCTTT. As protein: CSFLRQGATNTEAFF.

This clonotype came up many times. The chain carries TRBV30 and TRBJ1-2; D uncertain. Trimming shortened V by 0 bases and J by 4 bases, and 9 bases separated the two germline ends. Per germline, CDR1 GTSNPN and CDR2 SVGIG (reference sequence). CDR3 length: 13 amino acids. The CDR3 here is CAWSVSRSYGYTF. The CDR3 DNA reads TGTGCCTGGAGTGTATCACGGAGCTATGGCTACACCTTC. Variable domain in full (rest from reference TRBV30 and TRBJ1-2): SQTIHQWPATLVQPVGSPLSLECTVEGTSNPNLYWYRQAAGRGLQLLFYSVGIGQISSEVPQNLSASRPQDRQFILSSKKLLLSDSGFYLCAWSVSRSYGYTFGSGTRLTVV.

This clonotype was picked up a small number of times. This chain uses TRBV28 with TRBJ1-1, with 7 bases aligning to TRBD1. J gave up 6 bases and V 5 bases, and 9 bases lay outside the gene matches. Germline V gene data show CDR1 as MDHEN and CDR2 as SYDVKM. This CDR3 is 14 amino acids long. CDR3 sequence reads: CASSEQGKIPEAFF. The CDR3 DNA sequence: TGTGCCAGCAGTGAACAGGGGAAAATACCTGAAGCTTTCTTT.